This T cell receptor beta chain comes out of a study of blood T cell repertoires in COVID-19. Study as a whole: COVID-19 samples from acute and convalescent phases originated in the United States, Italy and Spain. The cDNA or gDNA used as material had been derived from T cells, B-cell-depleted T cells, or PBMCs.

The CDR3 covers 14 residues. The V end lost 4 bases, the J end lost 6 bases, and 15 bases lay between the germline ends. Germline CDR1 and CDR2: SGHRS and YFSETQ. Under the authors' procedure: The authors estimated nucleated cell counts from reference gene primer amplification. Data came from immunoSEQ multiplex PCR; TCRdb stores just in-frame clones and leaves some out. Clone size and the V and J calls come from that table; the DNA yielded D and trimming. The sample has about 190,000 clones, about 85% seen once. V gene TRBV5-1 combines with J gene TRBJ2-3; a possible D gene is TRBD2 (6 bases). The TCR was taken from a man between 60 and 70 years old with active or convalescent COVID-19. Sequencing was carried out using peripheral blood. The CDR3 is CASSETSGVDTQYF. The DNA of the CDR3 is TGCGCCAGCAGCGAGACTTCGGGGGTGGATACGCAGTATTTT.